Given below is one T cell receptor beta chain in context. Antigen unknown. The assay was immunoSEQ multiplex PCR, and TCRdb's table has in-frame clones only and misses some. This sample has about 40,000 clones, with 75% to 85% found just once. The germline CDR1 and CDR2 sequences are MGHRA and YSYEKL. The length of the CDR3 is 18 residues. V was cut by 4 bases and J by 0 bases, with 21 bases left in between. The data were obtained in a study of STAT5B mutations in CD4+ large granular lymphocyte leukemia. Study details: Among healthy controls, a particular HLA allele went with more CDR3 'QG' motifs.

General study findings and limits: Top patient clones used TRBV06 genes more often: 8/27 versus 2/35 in controls.

Sequenced material: CD4+ T cells from blood buffy coats. The TCR was taken from a human donor in good health. The J gene is TRBJ1-1, the V gene TRBV4-1; weak D call: TRBD1 (6 bases). CDR3 in DNA: TGCGCCAGCAGCCGTAGGGTGGCAGGGGTGGCGTTGAACACTGAAGCTTTCTTT. It codes for CASSRRVAGVALNTEAFF.